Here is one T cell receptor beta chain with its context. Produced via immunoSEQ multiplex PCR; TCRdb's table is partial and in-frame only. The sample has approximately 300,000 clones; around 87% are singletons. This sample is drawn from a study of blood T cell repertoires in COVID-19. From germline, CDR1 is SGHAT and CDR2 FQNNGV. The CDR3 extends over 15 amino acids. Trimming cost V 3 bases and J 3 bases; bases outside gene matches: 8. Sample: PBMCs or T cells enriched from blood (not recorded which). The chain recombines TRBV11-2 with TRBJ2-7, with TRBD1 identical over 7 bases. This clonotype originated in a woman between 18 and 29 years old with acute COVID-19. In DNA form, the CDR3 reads TGTGCCAGCAGCTTCCCGGGACAGAGACACTACGAGCAGTACTTC. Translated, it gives CASSFPGQRHYEQYF.